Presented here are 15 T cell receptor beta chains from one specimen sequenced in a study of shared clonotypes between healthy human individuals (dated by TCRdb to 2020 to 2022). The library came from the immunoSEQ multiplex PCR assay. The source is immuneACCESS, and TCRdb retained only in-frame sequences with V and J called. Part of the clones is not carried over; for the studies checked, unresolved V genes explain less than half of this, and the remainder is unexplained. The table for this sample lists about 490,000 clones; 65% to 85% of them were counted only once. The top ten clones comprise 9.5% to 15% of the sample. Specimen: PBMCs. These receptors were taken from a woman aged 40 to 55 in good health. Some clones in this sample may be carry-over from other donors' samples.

DNA of the CDR3: TGCAGCGTCGGACGGGACGCAGAGGGTTCAGATACGCAGTATTTT. This sequence encodes CSVGRDAEGSDTQYF. The chain has TRBV29-1 and TRBJ2-3; the D call may be TRBD1 or TRBD2 (5 bases each). Germline-derived CDR1 and CDR2 are SQVTM and ANQGSEA. This CDR3 is 15 amino acids long. V was cut by 6 bases and J by 4 bases, with 20 bases left in between.

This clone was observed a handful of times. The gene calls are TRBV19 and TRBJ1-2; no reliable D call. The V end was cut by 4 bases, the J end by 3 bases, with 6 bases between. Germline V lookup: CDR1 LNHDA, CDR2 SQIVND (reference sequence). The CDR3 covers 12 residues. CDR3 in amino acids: CASSSSDYGYTF. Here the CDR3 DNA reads TGTGCCAGTAGTAGCTCGGACTATGGCTACACCTTC.

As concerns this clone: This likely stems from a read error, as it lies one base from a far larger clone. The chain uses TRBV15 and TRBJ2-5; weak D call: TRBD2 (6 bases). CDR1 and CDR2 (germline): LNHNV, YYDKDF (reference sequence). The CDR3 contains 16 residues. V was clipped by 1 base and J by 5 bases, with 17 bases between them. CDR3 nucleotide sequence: TGTGCCACCAGCAGAGGTCCTAGCGTGAGAGTGGAGACCCAGTACTTC. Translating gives CATSRGPSVRVETQYF.

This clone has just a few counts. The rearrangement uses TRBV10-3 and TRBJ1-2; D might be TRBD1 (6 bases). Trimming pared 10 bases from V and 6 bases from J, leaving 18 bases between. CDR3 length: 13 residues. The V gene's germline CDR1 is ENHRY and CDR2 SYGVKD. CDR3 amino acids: CATDELGQNGYTF. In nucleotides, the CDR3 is TGTGCCACCGACGAACTTGGACAGAATGGCTACACCTTC.

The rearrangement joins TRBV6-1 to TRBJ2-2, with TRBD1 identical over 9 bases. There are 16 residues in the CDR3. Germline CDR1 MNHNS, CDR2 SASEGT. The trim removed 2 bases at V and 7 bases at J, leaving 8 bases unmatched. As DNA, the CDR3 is TGTGCCAGCAGTGAACCTCTTGGACAGGGGTTCGGGGAGCTGTTTTTT. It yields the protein CASSEPLGQGFGELFF.

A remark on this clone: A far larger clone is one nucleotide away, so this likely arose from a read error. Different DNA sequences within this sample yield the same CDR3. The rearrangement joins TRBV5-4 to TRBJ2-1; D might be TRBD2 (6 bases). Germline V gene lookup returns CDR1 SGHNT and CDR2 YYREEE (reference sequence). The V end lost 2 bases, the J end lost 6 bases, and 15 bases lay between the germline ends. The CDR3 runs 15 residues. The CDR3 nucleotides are TGTGCCAGCAGCTTCGTGAGCGGGCCGGTCAATGAGCAGTTCTTC. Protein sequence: CASSFVSGPVNEQFF.

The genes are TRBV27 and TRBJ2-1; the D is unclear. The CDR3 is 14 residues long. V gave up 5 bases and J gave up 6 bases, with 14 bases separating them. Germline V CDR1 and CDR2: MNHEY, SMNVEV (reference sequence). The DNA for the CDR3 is TGTGCCAGCAGTCGCGCGGCCGTGTTCAATGAGCAGTTCTTC. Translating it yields CASSRAAVFNEQFF.

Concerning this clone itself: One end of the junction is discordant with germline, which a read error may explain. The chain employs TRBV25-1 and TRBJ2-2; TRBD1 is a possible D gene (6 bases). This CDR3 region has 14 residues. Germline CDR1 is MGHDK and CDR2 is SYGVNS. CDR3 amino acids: CASSLQGSTGELSF. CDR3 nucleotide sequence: TGTGCAAGCAGTCTGCAGGGGAGCACCGGGGAGCTGTCTTTT. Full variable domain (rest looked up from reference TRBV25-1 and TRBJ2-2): EADIYQTPRYLVIGTGKKITLECSQTMGHDKMYWYQQDPGMELHLIHYSYGVNSTEKGDLSSESTVSRIRTEHFPLTLESARPSHTSQYLCASSLQGSTGELSFGEGSRLTVL.

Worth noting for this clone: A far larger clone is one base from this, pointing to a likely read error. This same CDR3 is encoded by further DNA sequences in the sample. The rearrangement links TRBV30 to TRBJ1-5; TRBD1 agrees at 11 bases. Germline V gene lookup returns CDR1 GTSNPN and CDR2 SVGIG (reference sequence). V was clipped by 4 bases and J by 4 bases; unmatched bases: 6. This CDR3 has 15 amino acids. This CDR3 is CAWKGQGASNQPQHF. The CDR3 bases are TGTGCCTGGAAAGGACAGGGGGCTAGTAATCAGCCCCAGCATTTT.

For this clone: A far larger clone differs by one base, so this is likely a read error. CDR3: CASSLGTGGPYEKLVF. CDR3 coding DNA: TGTGCCAGCAGCTTAGGCACAGGGGGGCCCTATGAAAAACTGGTTTTT. The chain recombines TRBV11-2 with TRBJ1-4, with TRBD1 matching over 8 bases. This CDR3 region has 16 residues. Per germline, CDR1 SGHAT and CDR2 FQNNGV. Full variable domain (outside the CDR3, taken from reference TRBV11-2 and TRBJ1-4): EAGVAQSPRYKIIEKRQSVAFWCNPISGHATLYWYQQILGQGPKLLIQFQNNGVVDDSQLPKDRFSAERLKGVDSTLKIQPAKLEDSAVYLCASSLGTGGPYEKLVFGSGTQLSVL.

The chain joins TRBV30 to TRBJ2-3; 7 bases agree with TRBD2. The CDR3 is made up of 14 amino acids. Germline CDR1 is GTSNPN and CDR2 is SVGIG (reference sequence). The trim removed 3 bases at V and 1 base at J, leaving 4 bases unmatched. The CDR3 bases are TGTGCCTGGAGGACTAGCCGAGGCACAGATACGCAGTATTTT. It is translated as CAWRTSRGTDTQYF.

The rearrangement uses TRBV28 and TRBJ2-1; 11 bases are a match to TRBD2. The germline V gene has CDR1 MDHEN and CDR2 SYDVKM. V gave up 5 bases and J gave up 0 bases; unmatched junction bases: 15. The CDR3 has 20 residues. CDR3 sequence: CASSPSGTSGAGGSYNEQFF. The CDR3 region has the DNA TGTGCCAGCAGTCCCTCCGGGACTAGCGGTGCCGGAGGCTCCTACAATGAGCAGTTCTTC. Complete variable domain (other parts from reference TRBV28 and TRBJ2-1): DVKVTQSSRYLVKRTGEKVFLECVQDMDHENMFWYRQDPGLGLRLIYFSYDVKMKEKGDIPEGYSVSREKKERFSLILESASTNQTSMYLCASSPSGTSGAGGSYNEQFFGPGTRLTVL.

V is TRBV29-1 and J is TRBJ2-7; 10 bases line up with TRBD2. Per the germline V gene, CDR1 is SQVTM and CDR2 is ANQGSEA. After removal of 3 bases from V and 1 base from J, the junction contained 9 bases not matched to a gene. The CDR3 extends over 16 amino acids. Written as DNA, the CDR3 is TGCAGCGTTGAGCTAGCGGGAGTGAAATCGTCCTACGAGCAGTACTTC. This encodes CSVELAGVKSSYEQYF.

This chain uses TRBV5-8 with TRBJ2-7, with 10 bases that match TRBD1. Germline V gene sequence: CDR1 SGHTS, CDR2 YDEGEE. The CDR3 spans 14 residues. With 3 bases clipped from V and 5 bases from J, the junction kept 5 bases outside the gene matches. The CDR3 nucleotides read TGTGCCAGCAGCTCGGGACAGGGGATGGACGAGCAGTACTTC. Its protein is CASSSGQGMDEQYF.

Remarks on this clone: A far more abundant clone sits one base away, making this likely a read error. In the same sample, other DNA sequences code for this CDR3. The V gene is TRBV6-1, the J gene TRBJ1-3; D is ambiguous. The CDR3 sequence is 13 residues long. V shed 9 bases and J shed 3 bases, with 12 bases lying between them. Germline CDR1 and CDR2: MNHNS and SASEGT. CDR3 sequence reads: CASTRDNGNTIYF. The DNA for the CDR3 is TGTGCCAGTACCCGTGACAATGGAAACACCATATATTTT.